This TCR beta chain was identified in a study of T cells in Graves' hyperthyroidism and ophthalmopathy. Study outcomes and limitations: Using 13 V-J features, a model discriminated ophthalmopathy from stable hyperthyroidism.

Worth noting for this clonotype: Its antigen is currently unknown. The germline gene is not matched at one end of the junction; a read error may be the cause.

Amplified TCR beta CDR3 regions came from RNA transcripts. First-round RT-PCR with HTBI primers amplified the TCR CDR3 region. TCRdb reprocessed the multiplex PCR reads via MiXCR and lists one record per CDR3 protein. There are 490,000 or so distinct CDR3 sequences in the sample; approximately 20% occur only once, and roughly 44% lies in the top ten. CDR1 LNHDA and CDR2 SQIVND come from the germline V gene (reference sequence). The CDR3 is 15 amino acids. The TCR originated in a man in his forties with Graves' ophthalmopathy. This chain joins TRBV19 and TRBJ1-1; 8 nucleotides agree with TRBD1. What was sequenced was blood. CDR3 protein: CASSGTWTGNTEASF. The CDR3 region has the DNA TGTGCCAGTAGTGGTACATGGACAGGGAACACTGAAGCTTCCTTT.